These T cell receptor beta chains were read from a single sample in a study of cytomegalovirus exposure and HLA in healthy donors. The method was immunoSEQ multiplex PCR; TCRdb's version includes in-frame clones alone and lacks a portion of them. The table shows 60,000 to 75,000 clones, with 80% to 90% occurring only once. Material for sequencing was PBMCs. Receptors originate from a woman aged 25 to 39 in good health and CMV-seropositive. The CDR3 runs from the conserved cysteine through the conserved F or W. The order of the fields is V gene, D gene, clone size, J gene, CDR3 protein, CDR3 DNA. A D gene is named only where the DNA matches it firmly. Size is omitted from some rows. Given values are once, few, many or a class for expanded clones.

TRBV7-9,NA,few,TRBJ2-5,CANARVSETQYF,TGTGCCAACGCGCGGGTCTCCGAGACCCAGTACTTC
TRBV10-3,NA,NA,TRBJ1-3,CAISGLITGQAYGNTIYF,TGTGCCATCAGTGGACTTATCACAGGGCAGGCCTATGGAAACACCATATATTTT
TRBV30,TRBD2,NA,TRBJ2-7,CAWSGISPSGILYEQYF,TGTGCCTGGAGTGGGATCAGTCCTAGCGGGATCCTCTACGAGCAGTACTTC
TRBV27,NA,few,TRBJ2-7,CASSPKPQGNEQYF,TGTGCCAGCAGTCCAAAACCTCAGGGGAACGAGCAGTACTTC
TRBV6-5,TRBD1,NA,TRBJ1-1,CASSYLQGAMNSEAFF,TGTGCCAGCAGTTACCTCCAGGGGGCGATGAATTCTGAAGCTTTCTTT
TRBV11-2,NA,NA,TRBJ1-1,CASSKDRKNTEAFF,TGTGCCAGCAGCAAGGACAGAAAGAACACTGAAGCTTTCTTT
TRBV18,NA,NA,TRBJ1-5,CASSRETGTNQPQHF,TGTGCCAGCTCCCGTGAAACAGGGACAAATCAGCCCCAGCATTTT
TRBV7-8,TRBD2,NA,TRBJ2-5,CASSLGTTSGRPETQYF,TGTGCCAGCAGCTTAGGGACGACTAGCGGGAGGCCAGAGACCCAGTACTTC
TRBV14,TRBD2,NA,TRBJ2-7,CASSLRTSGNYEQYF,TGTGCCAGCAGCCTTCGGACTAGCGGTAACTACGAGCAGTACTTC
TRBV19,TRBD2,NA,TRBJ2-2,CASRKLAGNTGELFF,TGTGCCAGTAGGAAGCTAGCGGGGAACACCGGGGAGCTGTTTTTT
TRBV5-1,TRBD1,NA,TRBJ1-2,CASSLDTRDRGYGYTF,TGCGCCAGCAGCTTGGATACCCGGGACAGAGGCTATGGCTACACCTTC
TRBV7-2,NA,NA,TRBJ2-3,CASSLVRYTQYF,TGTGCCAGCAGCTTAGTGCGGTATACGCAGTATTTT
TRBV5-6,NA,NA,TRBJ2-4,CASSLVSSTGMVQYF,TGTGCCAGCAGCTTGGTCTCATCTACGGGGATGGTTCAGTACTTC
TRBV19,NA,NA,TRBJ2-1,CASSIAGQIPYNEQFF,TGTGCCAGTAGTATAGCTGGACAGATACCCTACAATGAGCAGTTCTTC
TRBV28,NA,once,TRBJ1-2,CASSSLDYPGGYTF,TGTGCCAGCAGTTCCCTAGACTACCCTGGGGGCTACACCTTC
TRBV9,NA,NA,TRBJ2-1,CASSVMGHRAYNEQFF,TGTGCCAGCAGCGTGATGGGACACCGGGCTTACAATGAGCAGTTCTTC
TRBV6-5,NA,NA,TRBJ2-2,CASSAREVGELFF,TGTGCCAGCAGCGCCAGGGAAGTGGGAGAGCTGTTTTTT
TRBV7-9,TRBD1,NA,TRBJ2-1,CASSSGQGRSRGEQFF,TGTGCCAGCAGCTCCGGACAGGGACGGTCTCGCGGGGAGCAGTTCTTC
TRBV5-4,TRBD1,NA,TRBJ1-1,CASRDETGGITEAFF,TGTGCCAGCAGAGACGAGACAGGGGGCATCACTGAAGCTTTCTTT
TRBV11-2,NA,NA,TRBJ2-4,CASSLDFRGIQYF,TGTGCCAGCAGCTTAGACTTTAGGGGCATTCAGTACTTC
TRBV5-1,NA,NA,TRBJ2-7,CASTSALYEQYF,TGCGCCAGCACTAGCGCTCTCTACGAGCAGTACTTC
TRBV28,TRBD2,NA,TRBJ2-3,CASRFLAGGGTDTQYF,TGTGCCAGCAGGTTTCTAGCGGGAGGGGGCACAGATACGCAGTATTTT
TRBV5-8,NA,NA,TRBJ2-7,CASSPAYEQYF,TGTGCCAGCAGCCCCGCCTACGAGCAGTACTTC
TRBV5-4,NA,NA,TRBJ2-7,CASSLEGEFYEQYF,TGTGCCAGCAGCTTGGAAGGGGAATTCTACGAGCAGTACTTC
TRBV5-4,TRBD2,NA,TRBJ2-5,CASTQEREAETQYF,TGTGCCAGCACCCAGGAGCGGGAGGCGGAGACCCAGTACTTC
TRBV5-1,NA,NA,TRBJ2-1,CASSLQGADYNEQFF,TGCGCCAGCAGCCTTCAGGGCGCGGATTACAATGAGCAGTTCTTC
TRBV28,NA,NA,TRBJ2-7,CASSDSVPYEQYF,TGTGCCAGCAGTGATAGCGTCCCCTACGAGCAGTACTTC
TRBV11-2,TRBD2,NA,TRBJ2-5,CASSFSGRMQETQYF,TGTGCCAGCAGCTTTAGCGGGAGGATGCAAGAGACCCAGTACTTC
TRBV10-3,TRBD1,NA,TRBJ2-1,CAISESPGTGHGDEQFF,TGTGCCATCAGTGAGTCGCCCGGGACAGGGCATGGTGATGAGCAGTTCTTC
TRBV9,TRBD2,NA,TRBJ2-2,CASSALAGVDTGELFF,TGTGCCAGCAGCGCCCTAGCGGGAGTGGACACCGGGGAGCTGTTTTTT
TRBV5-1,TRBD1,NA,TRBJ2-3,CASSGTGTGVTDTQYF,TGCGCCAGCAGCGGCACCGGGACAGGGGTAACGGATACGCAGTATTTT
TRBV5-1,NA,NA,TRBJ1-1,CASSSQGTHLNTEAFF,TGCGCCAGCAGCTCTCAGGGGACCCACTTGAACACTGAAGCTTTCTTT
TRBV5-4,TRBD1,NA,TRBJ1-2,CASSKPTGEKSNYGYTF,TGTGCCAGCAGCAAACCGACAGGGGAGAAATCTAACTATGGCTACACCTTC
TRBV7-3,TRBD1,NA,TRBJ2-1,CASSLWSGTGGYNEQFF,TGTGCCAGCAGCTTATGGTCCGGGACAGGGGGCTACAATGAGCAGTTCTTC
TRBV7-3,NA,NA,TRBJ2-1,CASSPRREGEQFF,TGTGCCAGCAGCCCACGGCGTGAGGGTGAGCAGTTCTTC
TRBV5-1,NA,NA,TRBJ2-5,CASNTGPLSGQETQYF,TGCGCCAGCAACACAGGGCCGTTGTCGGGCCAAGAGACCCAGTACTTC
TRBV5-4,TRBD1,NA,TRBJ2-1,CASSTTGTGSSYNEQFF,TGTGCCAGCAGCACCACCGGGACAGGGAGCTCCTACAATGAGCAGTTCTTC
TRBV6-5,NA,NA,TRBJ1-6,CASRRDSSYNSPLHF,TGTGCCAGCCGGAGAGATAGCTCCTATAATTCACCCCTCCACTTT
TRBV30,TRBD2,once,TRBJ2-5,CAWSRGVRETQYF,TGTGCCTGGAGTCGGGGGGTGAGGGAGACCCAGTACTTC
TRBV10-3,NA,NA,TRBJ2-7,CAIRDQAYEQYF,TGTGCCATCAGAGACCAGGCCTACGAGCAGTACTTC
TRBV5-1,NA,NA,TRBJ1-1,CASSLVGGQGTEAFF,TGCGCCAGCAGCTTGGTCGGGGGGCAGGGAACTGAAGCTTTCTTT
TRBV27,TRBD1,NA,TRBJ2-6,CASSLFGRGPGANVLTF,TGTGCCAGCAGTTTATTCGGCAGGGGGCCTGGGGCCAACGTCCTGACTTTC
TRBV28,NA,few,TRBJ2-5,CASSSEGWRDQETQYF,TGTGCCAGCAGTTCCGAAGGGTGGAGGGACCAAGAGACCCAGTACTTC
TRBV5-4,NA,NA,TRBJ1-5,CASSIDSNQPQHF,TGTGCCAGCAGTATAGATAGCAATCAGCCCCAGCATTTT
TRBV5-6,NA,NA,TRBJ1-1,CASSLLSGRRNTEAFF,TGTGCCAGCAGCTTGTTATCGGGTCGGCGGAACACTGAAGCTTTCTTT
TRBV5-1,TRBD2,once,TRBJ2-7,CASTPGLAGGGEQYF,TGCGCCAGCACCCCGGGACTAGCGGGAGGAGGCGAGCAGTACTTC
TRBV7-7,TRBD2,NA,TRBJ2-1,CASSDLGLAGGLYNEQFF,TGTGCCAGCAGCGATCTTGGACTAGCGGGAGGCCTCTACAATGAGCAGTTCTTC